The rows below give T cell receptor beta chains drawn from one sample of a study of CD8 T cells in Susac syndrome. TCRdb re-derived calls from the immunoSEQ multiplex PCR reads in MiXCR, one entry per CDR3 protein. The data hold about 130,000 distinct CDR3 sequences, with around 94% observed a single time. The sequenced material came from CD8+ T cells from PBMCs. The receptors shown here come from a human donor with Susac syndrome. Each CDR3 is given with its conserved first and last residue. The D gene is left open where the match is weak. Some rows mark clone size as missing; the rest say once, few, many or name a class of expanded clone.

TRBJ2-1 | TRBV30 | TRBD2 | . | CAWNPPSGLYNEQFF | TGTGCCTGGAATCCCCCTAGCGGCCTCTACAATGAGCAGTTCTTC
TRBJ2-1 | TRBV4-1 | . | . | CASSQHGAGNEQFF | TGCGCCAGCAGCCAACATGGCGCGGGGAATGAGCAGTTCTTC
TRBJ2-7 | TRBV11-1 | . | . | CASSDTGNYEQYF | TGTGCCAGCAGCGACACAGGGAACTACGAGCAGTACTTC
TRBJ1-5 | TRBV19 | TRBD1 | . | CASNGRGLAQPQHF | TGTGCCAGTAATGGCAGGGGGCTAGCACAGCCCCAGCATTTT
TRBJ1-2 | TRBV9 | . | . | CASSPSGGGFLGYGYTF | TGTGCCAGCAGCCCCTCCGGGGGAGGATTTTTGGGCTATGGCTACACCTTC
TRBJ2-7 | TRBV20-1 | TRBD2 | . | CSARDFTTSVTYEQYF | TGCAGTGCTAGAGACTTTACGACTAGCGTCACCTACGAGCAGTACTTC
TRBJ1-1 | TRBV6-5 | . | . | CASSPTQGLEAFF | TGTGCCAGCAGTCCCACACAGGGCTTGGAAGCTTTCTTT
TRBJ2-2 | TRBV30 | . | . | CAWYREGGGTGELFF | TGTGCCTGGTACCGAGAAGGGGGAGGGACCGGGGAGCTGTTTTTT
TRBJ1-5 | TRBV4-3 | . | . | CASSQGTWVSQPQHF | TGCGCCAGCAGCCAAGGGACGTGGGTATCTCAGCCCCAGCATTTT
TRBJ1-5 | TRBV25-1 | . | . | CASRGRDRYSNQPQHF | TGTGCCAGCAGGGGCCGGGACCGCTATAGCAATCAGCCCCAGCATTTT
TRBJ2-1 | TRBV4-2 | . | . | CASSPEYNEQFF | TGTGCCAGCAGCCCAGAGTACAATGAGCAGTTCTTC
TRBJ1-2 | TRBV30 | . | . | CAWSVGSYYGYTF | TGTGCCTGGAGTGTAGGGTCATACTATGGCTACACCTTC
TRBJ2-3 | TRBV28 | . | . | CASRDPADTQYF | TGTGCCAGCAGGGACCCAGCAGACACGCAGTATTTT
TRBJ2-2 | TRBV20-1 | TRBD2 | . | CSARRGFLAGVVTGELFF | TGCAGTGCTAGGAGGGGGTTTCTAGCGGGAGTTGTCACCGGGGAGCTGTTTTTT
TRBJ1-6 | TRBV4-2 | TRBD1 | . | CASSRGQGALPLHF | TGTGCCAGCAGCCGTGGACAGGGGGCTTTACCCCTCCACTTT
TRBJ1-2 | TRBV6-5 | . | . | CASIRRGGDGYTF | TGTGCCAGCATTCGCCGCGGGGGTGATGGCTACACCTTC
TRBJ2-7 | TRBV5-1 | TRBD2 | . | CASSLVGGGGYEQYF | TGCGCCAGCAGCTTGGTCGGTGGGGGGGGCTACGAGCAGTACTTC
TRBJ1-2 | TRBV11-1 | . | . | CASSLEMAGTGYTF | TGTGCCAGCAGCTTAGAGATGGCCGGGACTGGCTACACCTTC
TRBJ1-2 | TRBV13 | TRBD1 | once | CASSHPGQGLYGYTF | TGTGCCAGCAGCCACCCGGGACAGGGTTTGTATGGCTACACCTTC
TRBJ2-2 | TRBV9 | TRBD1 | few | CASSAGTGEPGELFF | TGTGCCAGCAGCGCCGGGACAGGAGAACCCGGGGAGCTGTTTTTT
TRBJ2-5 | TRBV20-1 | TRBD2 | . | CSARDPTSGNWETQYF | TGCAGTGCTAGAGATCCCACTAGCGGGAACTGGGAGACCCAGTACTTC
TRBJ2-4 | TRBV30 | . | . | CAWTSWKGKNIQYF | TGTGCCTGGACTTCATGGAAGGGCAAAAACATTCAGTACTTC
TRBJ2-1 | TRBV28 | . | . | CASSTGAGSVYNEQFF | TGTGCCAGCAGTACGGGGGCGGGATCGGTATACAATGAGCAGTTCTTC
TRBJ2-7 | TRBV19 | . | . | CASSITAHYEQYF | TGTGCCAGTAGTATTACAGCACACTACGAGCAGTACTTC
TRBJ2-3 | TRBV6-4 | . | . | CASSDSTGTDTQYF | TGTGCCAGCAGTGACTCGACGGGGACAGATACGCAGTATTTT
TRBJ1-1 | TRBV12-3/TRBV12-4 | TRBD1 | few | CASSPGQGNTEAFF | TGTGCCAGCAGTCCAGGACAGGGTAACACTGAAGCTTTCTTT
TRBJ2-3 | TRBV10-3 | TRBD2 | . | CAISETGGGTDTQYF | TGTGCCATCAGTGAGACGGGAGGGGGAACAGATACGCAGTATTTT
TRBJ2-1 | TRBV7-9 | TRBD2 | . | CASSSPRLAEDNEQFF | TGTGCCAGCAGCTCGCCCCGACTAGCGGAAGACAATGAGCAGTTCTTC
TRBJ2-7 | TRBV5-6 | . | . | CASSFSAGYEQYF | TGTGCCAGCAGCTTTTCGGCGGGGTACGAGCAGTACTTC
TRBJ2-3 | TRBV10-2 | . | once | CASSEPIDEDTDTQYF | TGCGCCAGCAGTGAGCCGATCGACGAAGACACAGATACGCAGTATTTT
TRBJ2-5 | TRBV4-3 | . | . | CASSQEARQQETQYF | TGCGCCAGCAGCCAAGAGGCACGGCAGCAAGAGACCCAGTACTTC
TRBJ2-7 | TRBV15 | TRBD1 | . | CATSRDFGTGSSYEQYF | TGTGCCACCAGCAGAGATTTTGGGACAGGGAGCTCCTACGAGCAGTACTTC
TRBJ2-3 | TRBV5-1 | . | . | CASSAGHSSTDTQYF | TGCGCCAGCAGCGCGGGACACTCTAGCACAGATACGCAGTATTTT
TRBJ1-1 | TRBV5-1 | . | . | CASSTQGSEAFF | TGCGCCAGCAGCACACAGGGTTCTGAAGCTTTCTTT
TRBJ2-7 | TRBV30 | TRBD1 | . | CAWSGQGAWYEQYF | TGTGCCTGGAGTGGTCAGGGGGCTTGGTACGAGCAGTACTTC
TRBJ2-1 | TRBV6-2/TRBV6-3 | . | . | CASSYSNDYNEQFF | TGTGCCAGCAGTTACTCGAATGACTACAATGAGCAGTTCTTC